These 6 T cell receptor beta chains originate from one sample sequenced in a study of cytotoxic CD8 clonotypes in ibrutinib-treated CLL. Here immunoSEQ multiplex PCR was the method, and the copy in TCRdb shows in-frame clones only, minus some. This sample has over 250,000 clones, with around 77% found just once. The source was PBMCs, collected at disease progression, from a patient treated with ibrutinib. The receptors stem from a human donor with chronic lymphocytic leukemia.

This clone was seen only a few times. The chain joins TRBV4-2 to TRBJ2-1; D remains unclear. Germline CDR1 LGHNA, CDR2 YNFKEQ. Trimming left V 1 base short and J 7 bases short, with 11 bases between. This CDR3 has 14 residues. The CDR3 spells CASSQAQLLNEQFF. The CDR3 coding sequence is TGTGCCAGCAGCCAAGCTCAGTTGCTGAATGAGCAGTTCTTC.

The chain has TRBV7-9 and TRBJ2-1; D perhaps matches TRBD1 (6 bases). V dropped 1 base and J dropped 5 bases, with 9 bases sitting between them. CDR1 and CDR2 from the germline V gene are SEHNR and FQNEAQ (reference sequence). The CDR3 consists of 14 residues. CDR3 in amino acids: CASSLGRGHNEQFF. The DNA for the CDR3 is TGTGCCAGCAGCTTAGGCAGGGGCCACAATGAGCAGTTCTTC.

V gene TRBV4-3 combines with J gene TRBJ2-3, with unresolved D. The CDR3 is 14 amino acids. Trimming pared 0 bases from V and 7 bases from J, leaving 11 bases between. Looked up from germline, CDR1 is LGHNA and CDR2 is YSLEER. In nucleotides, the CDR3 is TGCGCCAGCAGCCAAGATAGAAGGCTGAATACGCAGTATTTT. The encoded protein is CASSQDRRLNTQYF.

The rearrangement links TRBV11-2 to TRBJ2-1, with TRBD2 identical over 10 bases. The CDR3 loop spans 14 amino acids. The junction had 6 bases not matched to a gene; V was cut back by 5 bases and J by 8 bases. Germline values: CDR1 SGHAT, CDR2 FQNNGV. The CDR3 protein is CASSPGLAWDEQFF. Written as DNA, the CDR3 is TGTGCCAGCAGCCCGGGACTAGCGTGGGATGAGCAGTTCTTC.

V usage is TRBV2 and J usage is TRBJ1-6; 9 bases match TRBD1. The CDR3 spans 15 residues. V lost 5 bases, J lost 5 bases, and 4 bases stayed unmatched. CDR1 and CDR2 (germline): SNHLY, FYNNEI. The CDR3 DNA follows: TGTGCCAGCAGTCTCCGGACAGGGGATAATTCACCCCTCCACTTT. Its translation: CASSLRTGDNSPLHF.

The genes are TRBV7-3 and TRBJ2-2; D gene uncertain. The germline gives CDR1 SGHTA, CDR2 FQGTGA. This CDR3 comprises 16 residues. Trimming shortened V by 0 bases and J by 0 bases, and 8 bases separated the two germline ends. The CDR3 nucleotides are TGTGCCAGCAGCTTAACCCCAACCTCGAACACCGGGGAGCTGTTTTTT. Amino acid sequence: CASSLTPTSNTGELFF.